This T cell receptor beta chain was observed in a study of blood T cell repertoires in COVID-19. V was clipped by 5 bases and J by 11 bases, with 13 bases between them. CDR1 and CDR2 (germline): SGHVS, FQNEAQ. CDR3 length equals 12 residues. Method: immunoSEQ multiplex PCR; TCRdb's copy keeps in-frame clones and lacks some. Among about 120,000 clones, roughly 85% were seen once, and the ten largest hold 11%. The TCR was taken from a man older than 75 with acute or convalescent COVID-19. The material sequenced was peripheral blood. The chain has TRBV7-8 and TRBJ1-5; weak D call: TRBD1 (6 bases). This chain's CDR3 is CASSPQSGAQHF. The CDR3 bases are TGTGCCAGCAGCCCCCAGTCAGGGGCCCAGCATTTT.